The 5 T cell receptor beta chains given below trace back to one sample, sequenced in a study of regulatory T cells in long-lasting Graves disease. The sample's time point: persistent/refractory GD, antithyroid drugs over 5 years with positive TRAb. PBMC-extracted RNA yielded the TCR library. CDR3 regions were amplified by Arm-PCR using iRepertoire HTBI primers to build TCR beta libraries. One entry per CDR3 protein, called by TCRdb with MiXCR from the multiplex PCR reads. The sample holds almost 350,000 distinct CDR3 sequences, about 20% seen once. The sequenced sample was peripheral blood mononuclear cells (PBMCs), obtained when the disease was refractory, from a patient treated with antithyroid drugs. The receptors come from a female donor with Graves disease.

Ten or more counts support this clonotype. V usage is TRBV28 and J usage is TRBJ1-1; D is perhaps TRBD1 (5 bases). Trimming removed 5 bases from V and 4 bases from J, with 17 bases in between. Per germline, CDR1 MDHEN and CDR2 SYDVKM. The CDR3 runs to 15 residues. The CDR3 region has the DNA TGTGCCAGCAGTATCCCGACAGCTGTTAGCACTGAAGCTTTCTTT. Its translation: CASSIPTAVSTEAFF.

This clonotype has a count of ten or more. The rearrangement links TRBV28 to TRBJ2-6; maybe TRBD1 (6 bases). The CDR3 spans 15 residues. Trimming removed 4 bases from V and 4 bases from J, with 11 bases in between. Per germline, CDR1 MDHEN and CDR2 SYDVKM. The CDR3 region has the DNA TGTGCCAGCAGTTACAGGGCTTTCGGGGCCAACGTCCTGACTTTC. It codes for CASSYRAFGANVLTF.

This clonotype turned up a few times. This rearrangement joins TRBV5-4 to TRBJ1-4, with D possibly matching TRBD1 (5 bases). The CDR3 runs 15 residues. Germline values: CDR1 SGHNT, CDR2 YYREEE (reference sequence). Trimming cost V 0 bases and J 3 bases, with 9 bases left between them. This CDR3 reads CASSLAQGPNEKLFF. DNA of the CDR3: TGTGCCAGCAGCTTGGCCCAGGGTCCTAATGAAAAACTGTTTTTT.

The chain couples TRBV6-2 or TRBV6-3 to TRBJ2-2, with 7 bases aligning to TRBD1. With 5 bases clipped from V and 6 bases from J, the junction kept 9 bases outside the gene matches. CDR3 size: 15 residues. Germline V gives CDR1 MNHEY, CDR2 SVGEGT. In nucleotides, the CDR3 is TGTGCCAGCAGTGGGCCCTCGACAGGGTCCGGGGAGCTGTTTTTT. As protein: CASSGPSTGSGELFF.

Ten or more counts support this clonotype. Here the CDR3 DNA reads TGTGCCAGCAGTTTAACCCGGACAGGGCAAGGCTACACCTTC. This codes for CASSLTRTGQGYTF. The genes are TRBV12-3 or TRBV12-4 and TRBJ1-2; 8 nucleotides line up with TRBD1. The CDR3 is made up of 14 amino acids. V shed 2 bases and J 8 bases; nucleotides not matched to a gene: 7.